This T cell receptor (beta chain) was obtained from a study of T cell responses to AZD1222 COVID-19 vaccine. This clone has more than one count but fewer than ten. The target antigen is unknown. Study results and caveats: Targeting of unmutated variant regions was reportedly seen in nearly half of spike-specific TCRs. Seropositive AZD1222 recipients at baseline numbered only five or six. When two AZD1222 doses had been given, Spike-specific TCR breadth and depth rose.

Sequenced by immunoSEQ multiplex PCR; TCRdb stores in-frame clones only, minus some. The repertoire holds about 200,000 clones, with about 91% as singletons. CDR1 and CDR2 (germline): PRHDT, FYEKMQ (reference sequence). V lost 0 bases and J 2 bases, leaving 13 bases between the germline ends. The CDR3 spans 16 residues. The specimen was peripheral blood, collected on day 0 of AZD1222 vaccination. This chain joins TRBV13 and TRBJ1-2; tentatively, D is TRBD1 (5 bases). The sequence derives from an adult in good health. The CDR3 reads CASSLGAGERNYGYTF. The CDR3 DNA is TGTGCCAGCAGCTTAGGGGCGGGGGAACGAAACTATGGCTACACCTTC.